The 9 T cell receptor beta chains given below trace back to one sample, sequenced in a study of cytomegalovirus exposure and HLA in healthy donors. Sequenced by immunoSEQ multiplex PCR; TCRdb stores in-frame clones only, minus some. The sample includes over 110,000 clones, approximately 87% of them seen just once. The sample consisted of PBMCs. Receptors were obtained from a man younger than 35 in good health and CMV-seronegative.

The V gene is TRBV7-9, the J gene TRBJ1-2, with D uncertain. The germline V gene has CDR1 SEHNR and CDR2 FQNEAQ (reference sequence). V was clipped by 4 bases and J by 9 bases, with 18 bases between them. There are 14 residues in the CDR3. The DNA of the CDR3 is TGTGCCAGCAGCTCAACCCAGGATCTCAGGCGCTACACCTTC. Translating gives CASSSTQDLRRYTF.

This chain joins TRBV7-9 and TRBJ2-1; D perhaps matches TRBD1 (5 bases). V was clipped by 5 bases and J by 7 bases, with 18 bases between them. The CDR3 consists of 15 residues. Germline V gene lookup returns CDR1 SEHNR and CDR2 FQNEAQ (reference sequence). This CDR3 is CASSLQVRLGNEQFF. In DNA form, the CDR3 reads TGTGCCAGCAGCCTACAGGTGCGGCTTGGGAATGAGCAGTTCTTC.

This clone was found once. The chain links TRBV27 to TRBJ2-1; perhaps TRBD2 as D (5 bases). In germline, CDR1 is MNHEY, CDR2 SMNVEV (reference sequence). V was cut by 8 bases and J by 3 bases, with 11 bases left in between. The CDR3 extends over 13 amino acids. The CDR3 DNA reads as TGTGCCAGCCGCCCCGACTACTACAATGAGCAGTTCTTC. Its translation: CASRPDYYNEQFF.

The chain joins TRBV2 to TRBJ2-2, with no clear D. V lost 7 bases to trimming and J lost 0 bases, with 12 bases between them. This CDR3 has 15 residues. Germline values: CDR1 SNHLY, CDR2 FYNNEI. The CDR3 nucleotides read TGTGCCAGCACTTTGAGACGGGCGAACACCGGGGAGCTGTTTTTT. It is translated as CASTLRRANTGELFF.

A few counts support this clone. The chain is built from TRBV4-1 and TRBJ1-5; 7 positions agree with TRBD1. The CDR3 covers 14 residues. With 3 bases clipped from V and 4 bases from J, the junction kept 3 bases outside the gene matches. The germline V gene encodes CDR1 MGHRA and CDR2 YSYEKL. The chain's CDR3 is CASSHPGGNQPQHF. The CDR3, as DNA: TGCGCCAGCAGCCACCCAGGGGGAAATCAGCCCCAGCATTTT.

V and J are TRBV4-1 and TRBJ1-6; 8 nucleotides match TRBD1. Trimming removed 1 base from V and 8 bases from J; junction bases left unmatched: 1. This CDR3 region has 14 residues. Germline loops: CDR1 MGHRA, CDR2 YSYEKL. CDR3 loop: CASSQGTGHSPLHF. CDR3 in DNA: TGCGCCAGCAGCCAAGGGACAGGGCATTCACCCCTCCACTTT.

This clone was seen once. The chain combines TRBV7-9 with TRBJ2-5; 10 nucleotides match TRBD2. The CDR3 covers 15 residues. The ends lost 7 bases at V and 5 bases at J; junction bases unmatched: 10. The germline gives CDR1 SEHNR, CDR2 FQNEAQ (reference sequence). CDR3 residues: CASKGLAGEEETQYF. The CDR3 DNA is TGTGCCAGCAAGGGGCTAGCGGGGGAGGAGGAGACCCAGTACTTC.

The rearrangement uses TRBV7-2 and TRBJ2-7; D unclear. This CDR3 is built from 13 residues. The germline V gene encodes CDR1 SGHTA and CDR2 FQGNSA. With 3 bases removed from V and 1 base from J, the gap between germline ends came to 7 bases. Written as DNA, the CDR3 is TGTGCCAGCAGCTTTGCGGATTCCTACGAGCAGTACTTC. Amino acids: CASSFADSYEQYF.

V usage is TRBV4-1 and J usage is TRBJ2-1; 10 bases map to TRBD2. The trim removed 3 bases at V and 6 bases at J, leaving 5 bases unmatched. Germline CDR1 MGHRA, CDR2 YSYEKL. The CDR3 totals 15 residues. The CDR3 spells CASSQDLAGVNEQFF. The DNA for the CDR3 is TGCGCCAGCAGCCAGGATCTAGCGGGGGTCAATGAGCAGTTCTTC.